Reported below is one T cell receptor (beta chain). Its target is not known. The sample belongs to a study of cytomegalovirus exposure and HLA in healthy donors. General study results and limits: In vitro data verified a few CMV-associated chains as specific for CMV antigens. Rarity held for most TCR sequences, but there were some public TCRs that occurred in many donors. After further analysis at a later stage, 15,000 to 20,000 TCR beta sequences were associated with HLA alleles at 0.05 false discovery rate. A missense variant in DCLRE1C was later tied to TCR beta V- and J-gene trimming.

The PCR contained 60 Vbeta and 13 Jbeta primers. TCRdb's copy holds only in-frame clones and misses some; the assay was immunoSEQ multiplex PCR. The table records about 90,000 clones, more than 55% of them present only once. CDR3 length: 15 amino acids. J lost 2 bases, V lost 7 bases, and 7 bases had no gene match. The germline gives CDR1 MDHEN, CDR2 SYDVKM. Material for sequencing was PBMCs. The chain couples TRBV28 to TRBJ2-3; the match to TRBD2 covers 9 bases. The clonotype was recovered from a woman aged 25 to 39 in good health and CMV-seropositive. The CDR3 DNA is TGTGCCAGCAATAATCTAGCGGGGAACACAGATACGCAGTATTTT. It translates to CASNNLAGNTDTQYF.